These 18 T cell receptor beta chains originate from one sample sequenced in a study of cytomegalovirus exposure and HLA in healthy donors. The PCR contained 60 Vbeta and 13 Jbeta primers. Some clones are missing from TCRdb's copy, which holds only in-frame ones; the method was immunoSEQ multiplex PCR. The sample has about 220,000 clones; 75% to 80% are singletons. Specimen: PBMCs. The receptor source for this set is a male donor in good health and CMV-seronegative.

The chain links TRBV5-6 to TRBJ2-3; D gene ambiguous. Germline V CDR1 and CDR2: SGHDT, YYEEEE. V gave up 4 bases and J gave up 1 base, with 13 bases separating them. This CDR3 comprises 15 residues. CDR3 residues: CASSHGRLGTDTQYF. The CDR3 DNA follows: TGTGCCAGCAGCCACGGTAGACTTGGCACAGATACGCAGTATTTT.

The chain links TRBV4-3 to TRBJ2-1; the match to TRBD2 covers 7 bases. CDR1 LGHNA and CDR2 YSLEER come from the germline V gene. CDR3 length: 15 residues. The J segment lost 3 bases and the V segment lost 1 base, leaving 3 bases of the junction unmatched. The CDR3 DNA follows: TGCGCCAGCAGCCAAGGCAGCGGGGACTACAATGAGCAGTTCTTC. Its protein is CASSQGSGDYNEQFF.

The chain has TRBV11-3 and TRBJ1-1, with 7 bases lining up with TRBD1. This CDR3 region has 13 residues. Trimming cost V 4 bases and J 4 bases; bases outside gene matches: 3. In germline, CDR1 is SGHNT, CDR2 YENEEA. The chain's CDR3 is CASSYTGVTEAFF. CDR3 nucleotide sequence: TGTGCCAGCAGCTATACAGGGGTCACTGAAGCTTTCTTT.

V gene TRBV7-2 combines with J gene TRBJ1-2, with D possibly TRBD1 on 6 matching bases. The CDR3 is 18 amino acids. V was clipped by 5 bases and J by 0 bases, with 22 bases between them. Per germline, CDR1 SGHTA and CDR2 FQGNSA. CDR3 in DNA: TGTGCCAGCAGCCAAACCGGGGGGCGCATCCTAGCTAACTATGGCTACACCTTC. It translates to CASSQTGGRILANYGYTF. Together with reference TRBV7-2 and TRBJ1-2, the CDR3 gives the full variable domain: GAGVSQSPSNKVTEKGKDVELRCDPISGHTALYWYRQSLGQGLEFLIYFQGNSAPDKSGLPSDRFSAERTGGSVSTLTIQRTQQEDSAVYLCASSQTGGRILANYGYTFGSGTRLTVV.

The chain recombines TRBV6-5 with TRBJ2-7; TRBD1 matches 7 bases. Per the germline V gene, CDR1 is MNHEY and CDR2 is SVGAGI. The CDR3 consists of 14 residues. V was clipped by 4 bases and J by 3 bases; unmatched bases: 6. The CDR3: CASSLGGAGYEQYF. The CDR3 DNA sequence: TGTGCCAGCAGTTTAGGGGGCGCGGGCTACGAGCAGTACTTC.

The V call is TRBV27, the J call TRBJ1-4, with a possible D match to TRBD1 (6 bases). This CDR3 is 15 amino acids long. Trimming removed 6 bases at V and 8 bases at J, with 19 bases between. Germline V gene sequence: CDR1 MNHEY, CDR2 SMNVEV (reference sequence). This chain's CDR3 is CASRQPLNRGEKLFF. The CDR3 DNA reads as TGTGCCAGCAGACAACCCTTGAATAGGGGGGAAAAACTGTTTTTT.

As concerns this clone: Other nucleotide sequences in the sample specify the same CDR3. This chain links TRBV25-1 with TRBJ2-3, with D tentatively TRBD2 (6 bases). CDR1 is MGHDK and CDR2 is SYGVNS in the germline V gene. The CDR3 length is 12 residues. Trimming removed 5 bases from V and 3 bases from J, with 6 bases in between. CDR3 sequence (DNA): TGTGCCAGCAGTCGGGGGACAGATACGCAGTATTTT. Encoded protein: CASSRGTDTQYF.

This clone was picked up a small number of times. The chain is built from TRBV7-9 and TRBJ2-1; 7 nucleotides align to TRBD2. This CDR3 is 15 amino acids long. The ends lost 5 bases at V and 1 base at J; junction bases unmatched: 5. Germline V gene lookup returns CDR1 SEHNR and CDR2 FQNEAQ (reference sequence). The CDR3 DNA is TGTGCCAGCAGCCCTCCTAGCGGATCCTACAATGAGCAGTTCTTC. Amino acids: CASSPPSGSYNEQFF. The whole variable domain, filled in from reference TRBV7-9 and TRBJ2-1, reads DTGVSQNPRHKITKRGQNVTFRCDPISEHNRLYWYRQTLGQGPEFLTYFQNEAQLEKSRLLSDRFSAERPKGSFSTLEIQRTEQGDSAMYLCASSPPSGSYNEQFFGPGTRLTVL.

The gene calls are TRBV25-1 and TRBJ1-3; D is possibly TRBD1 (5 bases). The CDR3 loop spans 15 amino acids. Per germline, CDR1 MGHDK and CDR2 SYGVNS. V was pared by 2 bases and J by 0 bases, with 8 bases between. The CDR3 DNA sequence: TGTGCCAGCAGTGAAGGACACAGCTCTGGAAACACCATATATTTT. It encodes CASSEGHSSGNTIYF.

This clone has a handful of counts. The chain couples TRBV5-1 to TRBJ2-7; 7 positions agree with TRBD2. This CDR3 contains 17 residues. V was pared by 0 bases and J by 0 bases, with 9 bases of the junction left unmatched. Germline V gene data show CDR1 as SGHRS and CDR2 as YFSETQ. CDR3: CASSLAPTSQSSYEQYF. For the CDR3, the DNA is TGCGCCAGCAGCTTGGCCCCGACTAGCCAAAGCTCCTACGAGCAGTACTTC.

J is TRBJ2-5 and V is TRBV7-3, with 10 bases fitting TRBD1. This CDR3 comprises 14 residues. Germline CDR1 reads SGHTA; CDR2 reads FQGTGA. J lost 4 bases, V lost 5 bases, and 4 bases had no gene match. The CDR3 loop reads CASSPGQGGETQYF. In nucleotides, the CDR3 is TGTGCCAGCAGCCCTGGACAGGGGGGAGAGACCCAGTACTTC.

This clone was seen just once. This chain joins TRBV15 and TRBJ2-7; tentatively, D is TRBD1 (7 bases). The CDR3 runs to 15 residues. Per germline, CDR1 LNHNV and CDR2 YYDKDF (reference sequence). Trimming removed 3 bases from V and 0 bases from J, with 12 bases in between. CDR3 nucleotides: TGTGCCACCAGCAGGGCGGGACAGTACTCCTACGAGCAGTACTTC. Protein sequence: CATSRAGQYSYEQYF.

This clone was seen just once. The chain combines TRBV29-1 with TRBJ2-7; 13 bases are a match to TRBD2. The CDR3 runs to 13 residues. With V trimmed by 8 bases and J by 7 bases, 8 bases remained unmatched. Germline-derived CDR1 and CDR2 are SQVTM and ANQGSEA. CDR3: CSIRTSGSGEQYF. As DNA, the CDR3 is TGCAGCATACGGACTAGCGGGAGTGGAGAGCAGTACTTC.

This chain links TRBV5-6 with TRBJ2-1; 9 positions match TRBD2. Germline V gene lookup returns CDR1 SGHDT and CDR2 YYEEEE. V lost 2 bases and J lost 10; bases outside the gene matches: 4. The length of the CDR3 is 13 residues. CDR3 in DNA: TGTGCCAGCAGCTTATTTGCGGGGGGGGAGCAGTTCTTC. Translated, it gives CASSLFAGGEQFF.

This rearrangement joins TRBV27 to TRBJ1-2; a weak D match, TRBD1 (6 bases). The CDR3 runs to 14 residues. Between the trimmed V and J ends, which lost 4 bases and 4 bases, there was a span of 13 bases. Germline lookup yields CDR1 MNHEY and CDR2 SMNVEV (reference sequence). CDR3 sequence: CASSSSDSLYGYTF. CDR3 in DNA: TGTGCCAGCAGTTCGTCGGACAGTCTCTATGGCTACACCTTC.

This chain links TRBV7-2 with TRBJ2-7, with D unclear. Germline CDR1 is SGHTA and CDR2 is FQGNSA. The CDR3 runs to 11 residues. V lost 4 bases and J 2 bases, leaving 3 bases between the germline ends. In DNA, the CDR3 is TGTGCCAGCAGCTATACCTACGAGCAGTACTTC. It yields the protein CASSYTYEQYF.

This clone was found once. This chain uses TRBV5-1 with TRBJ2-1, with 7 nucleotides matching TRBD1. Per the germline V gene, CDR1 is SGHRS and CDR2 is YFSETQ. The ends lost 1 base at V and 6 bases at J; junction bases unmatched: 4. CDR3 length: 14 residues. This chain's CDR3 is CASSLKGAGNEQFF. The CDR3 DNA reads TGCGCCAGCAGCTTGAAGGGGGCGGGCAATGAGCAGTTCTTC.

Of note for this clone: Sequence at one end of the junction differs from germline and may be a read error. This chain joins TRBV7-9 and TRBJ2-7, with D possibly matching TRBD2 (6 bases). Germline CDR1 and CDR2: SEHNR and FQNEAQ (reference sequence). CDR3 length equals 16 residues. The DNA of the CDR3 is TGTTCCAGCAGCTTAGCGGTGGAGAACGGGGACTACGAGCAGTACTTC. Translation gives CSSSLAVENGDYEQYF.